These T cell receptor beta chains were read from a single sample in a study of cytomegalovirus exposure and HLA in healthy donors. The method was immunoSEQ multiplex PCR; TCRdb's version includes in-frame clones alone and lacks a portion of them. Among more than 95,000 clones listed, about nine tenths were seen once. The sample comprised PBMCs. These receptor sequences come from a man aged 18 to 29 in good health and CMV-seronegative. The CDR3 runs from the conserved cysteine through the conserved F or W. A D gene is named only where the DNA matches it firmly.

TRBD1 | TRBJ2-5 | TRBV5-6 | CASSRPRDRDQETQYF
TRBD2 | TRBJ2-3 | TRBV7-8 | CASSFFAGGPVDTQYF
TRBD1 | TRBJ1-1 | TRBV30 | CAGDRNTEAFF
TRBD1 | TRBJ1-1 | TRBV25-1 | CASRVQGSTEAFF
TRBD1 | TRBJ2-7 | TRBV7-9 | CASSLILTGASYEQYF
TRBD1 | TRBJ1-1 | TRBV2 | CASIVGQVDTEAFF
. | TRBJ1-2 | TRBV6-1 | CASSESGTGPLVGYTF
. | TRBJ1-2 | TRBV7-2 | CASSLGGAGANYGYTF
. | TRBJ1-5 | TRBV28 | CASSSISGNQPQHF
TRBD2 | TRBJ2-5 | TRBV7-9 | CASSVTSGGASQETQYF
TRBD1 | TRBJ1-2 | TRBV6-5 | CASRGTGNYGYTF
. | TRBJ1-2 | TRBV7-9 | CASSSTSYGYTF
TRBD1 | TRBJ1-2 | TRBV5-6 | CASSLTGTGVPMAYGYTF
. | TRBJ1-2 | TRBV9 | CASSVTVNYGYTF
TRBD2 | TRBJ2-5 | TRBV15 | CATSRLTSGGASWETQYF
TRBD1 | TRBJ1-1 | TRBV30 | CAWSPYRQGAKGNTEAFF
TRBD1 | TRBJ2-3 | TRBV27 | CASSFQQGSDTQYF
. | TRBJ1-4 | TRBV18 | CASSPGGHEKLFF
TRBD1 | TRBJ1-2 | TRBV18 | CASSQGQEFLLGGYTF
TRBD1 | TRBJ1-1 | TRBV7-2 | CASSEQGQENTEAFF
TRBD2 | TRBJ2-2 | TRBV7-9 | CASRGLARNTGELFF
. | TRBJ2-7 | TRBV6-5 | CASRGASSYEQYF